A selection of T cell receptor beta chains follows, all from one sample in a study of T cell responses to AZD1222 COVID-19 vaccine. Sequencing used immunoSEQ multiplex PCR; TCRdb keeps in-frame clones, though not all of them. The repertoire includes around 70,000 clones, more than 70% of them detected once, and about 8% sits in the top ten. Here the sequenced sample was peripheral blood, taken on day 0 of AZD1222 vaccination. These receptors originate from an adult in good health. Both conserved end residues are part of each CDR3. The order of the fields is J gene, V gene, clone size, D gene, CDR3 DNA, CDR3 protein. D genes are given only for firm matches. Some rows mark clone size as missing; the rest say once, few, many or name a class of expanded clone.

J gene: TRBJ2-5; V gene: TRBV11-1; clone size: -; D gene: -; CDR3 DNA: TGTGCCAGCAGCTTTCGAAGACAGAAGCAAGAGACCCAGTACTTC; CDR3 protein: CASSFRRQKQETQYF
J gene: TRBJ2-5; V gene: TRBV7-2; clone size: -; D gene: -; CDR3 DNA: TGTGCCAGCAGCTTGTCTATCCGGGAGACCCAGTACTTC; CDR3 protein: CASSLSIRETQYF
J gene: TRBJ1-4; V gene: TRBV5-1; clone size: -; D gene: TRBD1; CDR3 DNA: TGCGCCAGCAGCTTTAGGTACAGGGGAAACGCTAATGAAAAACTGTTTTTT; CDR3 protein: CASSFRYRGNANEKLFF
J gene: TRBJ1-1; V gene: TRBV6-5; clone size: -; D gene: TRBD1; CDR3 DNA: TGTGCCAGCAGCCCGGACAGGGCTTACACTGAAGCTTTCTTT; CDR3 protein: CASSPDRAYTEAFF
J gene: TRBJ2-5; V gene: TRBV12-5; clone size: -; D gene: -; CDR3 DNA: TGTGCTAGTGGTTTGCCACAGGGCGAAGGGACCCAGTACTTC; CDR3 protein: CASGLPQGEGTQYF
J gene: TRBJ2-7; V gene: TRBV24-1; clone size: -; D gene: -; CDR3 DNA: TGTGCCACCAGTGATTCGACCCTTGAGGGATACGAGCAGTACTTC; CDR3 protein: CATSDSTLEGYEQYF
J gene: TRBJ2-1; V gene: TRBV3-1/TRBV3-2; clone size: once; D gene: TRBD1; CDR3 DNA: TGTGCCAGCAGCCAAGCGCCGACAGGGGGCTTATACAATGAGCAGTTCTTC; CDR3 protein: CASSQAPTGGLYNEQFF
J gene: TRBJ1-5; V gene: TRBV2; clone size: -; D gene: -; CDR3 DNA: TGTGCCAGCAGTGAGAGGGCAGTCGGTCAGCCCCAGCATTTT; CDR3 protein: CASSERAVGQPQHF
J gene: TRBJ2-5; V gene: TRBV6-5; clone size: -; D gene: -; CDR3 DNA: TGTGCCAGCAGTCAGGGGTTAGAGACCCAGTACTTC; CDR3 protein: CASSQGLETQYF
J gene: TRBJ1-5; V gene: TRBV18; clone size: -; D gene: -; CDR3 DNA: TGTGCCAGCTCACTTGACAGGTACCCTAATAGCAATCAGCCCCAGCATTTT; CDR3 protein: CASSLDRYPNSNQPQHF
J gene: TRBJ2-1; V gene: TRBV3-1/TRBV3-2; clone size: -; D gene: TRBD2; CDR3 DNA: TGTGCCAGCAGCCAACGATGGGGCGGGGGGTACAATGAGCAGTTCTTC; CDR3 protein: CASSQRWGGGYNEQFF
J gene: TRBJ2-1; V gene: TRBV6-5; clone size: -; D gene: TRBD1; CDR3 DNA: TGTGCCAGCAGTTACGGAGTAAACAGGGGCAATGAGCAGTTCTTC; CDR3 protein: CASSYGVNRGNEQFF
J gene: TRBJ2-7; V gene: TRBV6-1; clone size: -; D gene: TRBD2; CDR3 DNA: TGTGCCAGCAGTGAAGACGGGACTAGCTCCTACGAGCAGTACTTC; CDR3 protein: CASSEDGTSSYEQYF
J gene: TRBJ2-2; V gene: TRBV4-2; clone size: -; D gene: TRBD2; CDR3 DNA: TGTGCCAGCGGACAAGCGGGAGTTGCGAACACCGGGGAGCTGTTTTTT; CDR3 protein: CASGQAGVANTGELFF